A selection of T cell receptor beta chains follows, all from one sample in a study of human T cells and chemical hapten exposure. MiXCR was run by TCRdb on the RACE reads, yielding one entry per CDR3 protein. Here the sample spans around 380,000 distinct CDR3 sequences, approximately 4.4% being singletons. Sequenced here: whole blood, sampled in connection with sensitization to the hapten diphenylcyclopropenone (DPC). All receptors derive from a woman in her 50s with alopecia areata. Some clones in this sample may be carry-over from other donors' samples. CDR3s include the opening cysteine and the closing phenylalanine or tryptophan. A D gene is named only where the DNA matches it firmly. A clone size is listed for some rows: how often the clone was seen (once, few, many), or a class if it is expanded.

v_call,d_call,j_call,clone_size,cdr3_aa,cdr3_nt
TRBV7-2,TRBD1,TRBJ1-5,many,CASSFSDRGPGQPQHF,TGTGCCAGCAGCTTTTCTGACAGGGGGCCCGGTCAGCCCCAGCATTTT
TRBV28,TRBD2,TRBJ2-1,many,CASSSLADYNEQFF,TGTGCCAGCAGTTCACTAGCGGATTACAATGAGCAGTTCTTC
TRBV7-2,NA,TRBJ2-3,many,CASSRSPSADTQYF,TGTGCCAGCAGCCGGTCCCCATCGGCAGATACGCAGTATTTT
TRBV29-1,TRBD1,TRBJ1-1,few,CSSIQGTEAFF,TGCAGCTCAATACAGGGGACTGAAGCTTTCTTT
TRBV29-1,TRBD1,TRBJ1-1,NA,CSAGGGGRPRYTEAFF,TGCAGCGCTGGGGGAGGGGGCAGGCCGCGCTACACTGAAGCTTTCTTT
TRBV7-9,NA,TRBJ2-5,NA,CASSTPRRTMETQYF,TGTGCCAGCAGTACCCCACGCCGCACGATGGAGACCCAGTACTTC
TRBV7-3,NA,TRBJ1-5,few,CASSFPGGCQPQHF,TGTGCCAGCAGCTTTCCCGGGGGGTGCCAGCCCCAGCATTTT
TRBV28,NA,TRBJ1-3,few,CASKRTFPSGNTIYF,TGTGCCAGCAAGAGGACTTTCCCCTCTGGAAACACCATATATTTT
TRBV28,NA,TRBJ1-2,few,CASSLTGNYGHTF,TGTGCCAGCAGTTTAACAGGAAACTATGGCCACACCTTC
TRBV7-9,NA,TRBJ2-2,few,CASSLAGGLNTGELFF,TGTGCCAGCAGCTTAGCCGGGGGATTGAACACCGGGGAGCTGTTTTTT
TRBV20-1,TRBD2,TRBJ2-3,many,CSARSLAVTDTQYF,TGCAGTGCTAGAAGTCTAGCGGTGACAGATACGCAGTATTTT
TRBV27,TRBD1,TRBJ2-7,NA,CASRLGGQGYEQYF,TGTGCCAGCAGGCTGGGGGGACAGGGATACGAGCAGTACTTC
TRBV29-1,NA,TRBJ2-1,few,CSVTGGKGSSYNEQFF,TGCAGCGTTACTGGAGGCAAGGGGAGCTCCTACAATGAGCAGTTCTTC
TRBV12-3/TRBV12-4,TRBD2,TRBJ2-2,many,CASSLRRGGHTGELFF,TGTGCCAGCAGTTTAAGGCGGGGGGGCCACACCGGGGAGCTGTTTTTT
TRBV4-1,NA,TRBJ1-5,many,CASSQDERDGNQPQHF,TGCGCCAGCAGCCAAGATGAAAGGGACGGGAATCAGCCCCAGCATTTT
TRBV30,NA,TRBJ2-7,few,CAIGEAEQYF,TGTGCCATCGGAGAGGCAGAGCAGTACTTC
TRBV4-2,TRBD1,TRBJ2-7,many,CASSQEADRVSEQYF,TGTGCCAGCAGCCAAGAGGCAGACAGGGTGAGCGAGCAGTACTTC
TRBV5-6,NA,TRBJ2-3,NA,CASSRTRFGTDTQYF,TGTGCCAGCAGCCGTACTAGATTCGGCACAGATACGCAGTATTTT
TRBV28,TRBD1,TRBJ2-4,many,CASRSGQPTQIQYF,TGTGCCAGTCGATCGGGACAGCCAACACAAATTCAGTACTTC
TRBV6-6,TRBD1,TRBJ1-6,NA,CASSYTLDRVSYNSPLHF,TGTGCCAGCAGTTACACACTCGACAGGGTCTCCTATAATTCACCCCTCCACTTT
TRBV20-1,TRBD1,TRBJ2-6,few,CSAKDRALYSGANVLTF,TGCAGTGCCAAGGACAGGGCCCTATACTCTGGGGCCAACGTCCTGACTTTC
TRBV10-3,NA,TRBJ2-5,few,CAISDGAGGETQYF,TGTGCCATCAGTGACGGGGCCGGAGGGGAGACCCAGTACTTC
TRBV7-2,TRBD1,TRBJ1-4,many,CASSLAGQGVTNEKLFF,TGTGCCAGCAGCTTAGCGGGACAGGGAGTAACTAATGAAAAACTGTTTTTT
TRBV10-3,TRBD1,TRBJ2-3,many,CAISGGQESQYF,TGTGCCATCAGCGGGGGACAGGAGTCGCAGTATTTT
TRBV11-2,NA,TRBJ2-7,NA,CASSLVTPYEQYF,TGTGCCAGCAGCTTAGTGACCCCCTACGAGCAGTACTTC
TRBV12-3/TRBV12-4,TRBD2,TRBJ2-2,many,CASRMSGANTGELFF,TGTGCCAGCAGAATGAGCGGGGCGAACACCGGGGAGCTGTTTTTT
TRBV6-2/TRBV6-3,NA,TRBJ2-1,few,CASSYSNFKNEQFF,TGTGCCAGCAGTTACTCCAATTTCAAGAATGAGCAGTTCTTC
TRBV9,NA,TRBJ2-1,many,CASSGGRMVDWGEQFF,TGTGCCAGCAGCGGCGGAAGGATGGTTGATTGGGGTGAGCAGTTCTTC
TRBV28,NA,TRBJ2-7,many,CASRPRLLPRSYEQYF,TGTGCCAGCAGACCTCGGCTCCTCCCCCGATCCTACGAGCAGTACTTC
TRBV29-1,TRBD2,TRBJ2-3,few,CSVAGGRIPQSDTQYF,TGCAGCGTGGCGGGGGGGCGCATTCCCCAGTCAGATACGCAGTATTTT
TRBV18,NA,TRBJ2-7,many,CASSQGGNYEQYF,TGTGCCAGCTCACAGGGGGGCAACTACGAGCAGTACTTC